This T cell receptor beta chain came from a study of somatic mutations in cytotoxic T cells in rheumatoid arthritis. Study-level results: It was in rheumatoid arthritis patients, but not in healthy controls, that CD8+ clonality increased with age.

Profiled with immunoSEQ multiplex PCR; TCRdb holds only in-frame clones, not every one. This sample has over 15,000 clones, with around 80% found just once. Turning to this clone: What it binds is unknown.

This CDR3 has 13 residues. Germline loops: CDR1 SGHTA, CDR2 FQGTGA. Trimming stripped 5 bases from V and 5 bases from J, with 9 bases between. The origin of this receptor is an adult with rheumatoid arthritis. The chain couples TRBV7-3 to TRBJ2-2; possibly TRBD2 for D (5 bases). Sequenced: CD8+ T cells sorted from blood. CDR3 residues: CASSESGTGELFF. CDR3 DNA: TGTGCCAGCAGCGAGTCGGGGACCGGGGAGCTGTTTTTT.